What follows is one T cell receptor beta chain and its context. Trimming removed 5 bases at V and 4 bases at J, with 14 bases between. CDR1 and CDR2 from the germline V gene are SSHAT and FNYEAQ (reference sequence). The CDR3 spans 15 residues. These data are taken from a study of blood T cell repertoires in COVID-19. Study context: Researchers got acute and convalescent COVID-19 samples from the United States, Italy and Spain.

Participants were placed into cohorts based on the clinical history they reported. As handled by the study authors: The assay estimated nucleated cells by amplifying reference gene primers. Only in-frame clones appear in the TCRdb table, and some are missing; sequencing was by immunoSEQ multiplex PCR. V, J and clone size are those of that table, while D and trimming were read from the DNA. The table has 250,000 to 350,000 clones, over 75% seen once. This receptor was identified in a woman under 30 who had recovered from COVID-19. Sequencing was done on a sample of PBMCs or T cells enriched from blood (not recorded which). This sequence joins TRBV7-7 and TRBJ1-4; no clear D. The CDR3 spells CASSRDAADNEKLFF. CDR3 DNA sequence: TGTGCCAGCAGCCGAGATGCCGCCGATAATGAAAAACTGTTTTTT.